Listed here are 23 T cell receptor beta chains from one sample, sequenced in a study of CD8 T cells in ankylosing spondylitis. TCRdb reprocessed the 5' RACE reads via MiXCR and lists one record per CDR3 protein. The table lists 45,000 to 65,000 distinct CDR3 sequences, approximately 7% of them singletons, with around 8.7% in the top ten. Sequences were obtained from blood, either unsorted or a sorted T cell fraction (not recorded which). These receptors all stem from a female donor with ankylosing spondylitis or in good health (not recorded which).

This clonotype was recorded many times. The chain employs TRBV12-3 or TRBV12-4 and TRBJ1-5; 9 bases align to TRBD1. The CDR3 consists of 15 residues. Trimming at V came to 5 bases and at J to 4 bases, leaving 6 bases not matched to a gene. The CDR3: CASSPGTGFNQPQHF. In DNA, the CDR3 is TGTGCCAGCAGTCCCGGGACAGGGTTTAATCAGCCCCAGCATTTT.

The sample holds many counts of this clonotype. This chain's CDR3 is CASSSGWTGGNEKLFF. Here the CDR3 DNA reads TGCGCCAGCAGCTCGGGATGGACAGGGGGGAATGAAAAACTGTTTTTT. The V gene is TRBV5-1, the J gene TRBJ1-4; 10 nucleotides line up with TRBD1. CDR3 length: 16 amino acids. The ends lost 3 bases at V and 5 bases at J; junction bases unmatched: 7. In germline, CDR1 is SGHRS, CDR2 YFSETQ.

This clonotype was counted many times. The V call is TRBV20-1, the J call TRBJ1-1; D call uncertain. The V gene lost 6 bases and the J gene lost 4 bases, with 12 bases spanning the gap. CDR3 length: 12 amino acids. Germline V gene data show CDR1 as DFQATT and CDR2 as SNEGSKA (reference sequence). CDR3 protein: CSALPGATEAFF. Written as DNA, the CDR3 is TGCAGTGCCCTCCCGGGCGCCACTGAAGCTTTCTTT.

The gene calls are TRBV6-5 and TRBJ1-2; tentatively, D is TRBD1 (6 bases). Germline V gene lookup returns CDR1 MNHEY and CDR2 SVGAGI. Trimming cost V 0 bases and J 3 bases, with 20 bases left between them. This CDR3 region has 18 residues. The CDR3 loop is CASSYSTPQTGSYYGYTF. The CDR3 nucleotides are TGTGCCAGCAGTTACTCGACCCCACAGACAGGCTCTTACTATGGCTACACCTTC.

At least ten counts were recorded for this clonotype. The V and J genes are TRBV5-1 and TRBJ1-1; D is ambiguous. Germline loops: CDR1 SGHRS, CDR2 YFSETQ. V was shortened by 0 bases and J by 2 bases, with 11 bases between the two germline ends. This CDR3 is 15 amino acids long. CDR3 amino acids: CASSLGGGPNTEAFF. CDR3 sequence (DNA): TGCGCCAGCAGCTTGGGGGGTGGGCCCAACACTGAAGCTTTCTTT.

This clonotype was seen ten or more times. V is TRBV12-3 or TRBV12-4 and J is TRBJ2-1, with D unresolved. The CDR3 has 16 amino acids. V was shortened by 5 bases and J by 0 bases, with 14 bases between the two germline ends. Written as DNA, the CDR3 is TGTGCCAGCAGTCCAGAGACGAGACTCTCCTACAATGAGCAGTTCTTC. It yields the protein CASSPETRLSYNEQFF.

This clonotype appeared many times. J is TRBJ1-3 and V is TRBV20-1; D gene unclear. Germline V lookup: CDR1 DFQATT, CDR2 SNEGSKA (reference sequence). The CDR3 length is 14 residues. The ends were cut back, 1 base at V and 2 bases at J, with 9 bases in the middle. CDR3 sequence (DNA): TGCAGTGCTAGAGGAGGCGGGCCTGGAAACACCATATATTTT. Translating it yields CSARGGGPGNTIYF.

The table lists this clonotype with many counts. V usage is TRBV4-3 and J usage is TRBJ1-3; no definite D call. V was clipped by 4 bases and J by 2 bases, with 6 bases between them. The germline gives CDR1 LGHNA, CDR2 YSLEER. The CDR3 runs to 13 residues. The chain's CDR3 is CASSPLTGNTIYF. In DNA form, the CDR3 reads TGCGCCAGCAGCCCACTGACTGGAAACACCATATATTTT.

This clonotype was detected ten times or more. The chain couples TRBV15 to TRBJ1-6, with 9 positions matching TRBD1. The CDR3 runs to 14 residues. Germline trimming cut 1 base from V and 11 bases from J; bases unmatched to any gene: 3. The V gene's germline CDR1 is LNHNV and CDR2 YYDKDF (reference sequence). CDR3 in amino acids: CATSRGDRVPPLHF. For the CDR3, the DNA is TGTGCCACCAGCAGAGGGGACAGGGTGCCACCCCTCCACTTT.

This clonotype was counted many times. J is TRBJ1-5 and V is TRBV5-1, with D hard to call. In germline, CDR1 is SGHRS, CDR2 YFSETQ. V shed 4 bases and J shed 5 bases, with 13 bases lying between them. This CDR3 has 14 residues. This CDR3 is CASSPTGNDQPQHF. CDR3 bases: TGCGCCAGCAGCCCTACCGGCAATGATCAGCCCCAGCATTTT.

This clonotype is medium-sized (0.01 to 0.1%) by share. V is TRBV18 and J is TRBJ1-4; D uncertain. Germline CDR1 and CDR2: KGHSH and LQKENI. The CDR3 totals 15 residues. Trimming stripped 3 bases from V and 5 bases from J, with 13 bases between. CDR3 bases: TGTGCCAGCTCACCTGATCAAACCAGGAATGAAAAACTGTTTTTT. Translated, it gives CASSPDQTRNEKLFF.

This clonotype occurred many times. The chain combines TRBV4-1 with TRBJ1-2, with D perhaps TRBD1 (5 bases). The CDR3 is made up of 15 amino acids. Deletions cut 0 bases from V and 4 bases from J, with 12 bases between. The germline V gene has CDR1 MGHRA and CDR2 YSYEKL. The CDR3 DNA follows: TGCGCCAGCAGCCAAGATTCCTGGGGCGGCTATGGCTACACCTTC. This gives the protein CASSQDSWGGYGYTF.

This clonotype came up a few times. The gene calls are TRBV12-3 or TRBV12-4 and TRBJ1-1, with 7 bases lining up with TRBD1. The J segment lost 6 bases and the V segment lost 5 bases, leaving 6 bases of the junction unmatched. The CDR3 has 13 residues. The DNA of the CDR3 is TGTGCCAGCAGTATACCCGGGACAGCTGAAGCTTTCTTT. Encoded protein: CASSIPGTAEAFF.

This clonotype has ten or more counts. The chain joins TRBV12-3 or TRBV12-4 to TRBJ2-1; 15 bases agree with TRBD2. The CDR3 sequence is 17 residues long. V gave up 1 base and J gave up 8 bases; unmatched junction bases: 6. CDR3 protein: CASSLERTSGGAYEQFF. DNA of the CDR3: TGTGCCAGCAGTTTAGAAAGGACTAGCGGGGGGGCCTATGAGCAGTTCTTC.

In its sample, this clonotype was seen many times. The chain uses TRBV20-1 and TRBJ2-3, with 7 bases matching TRBD1. CDR3 size: 15 residues. Germline CDR1 DFQATT, CDR2 SNEGSKA (reference sequence). Trimming cost V 1 base and J 5 bases; bases outside gene matches: 9. CDR3 protein: CSARVYGTVKDTQYF. The CDR3 DNA sequence: TGCAGTGCTAGAGTATACGGGACAGTTAAAGATACGCAGTATTTT.

This clonotype appeared many times. The chain has TRBV6-5 and TRBJ1-5; maybe TRBD1 (6 bases). CDR1 and CDR2 (germline): MNHEY, SVGAGI. CDR3 length: 17 amino acids. Deletions cut 1 base from V and 3 bases from J, with 16 bases between. This CDR3 reads CASSYFPSDSFNQPQHF. CDR3 sequence (DNA): TGTGCCAGCAGTTACTTCCCCTCGGACAGCTTCAATCAGCCCCAGCATTTT.

This clonotype was observed many times. This chain joins TRBV5-1 and TRBJ1-5; D not resolved. This CDR3 is built from 15 residues. Germline V lookup: CDR1 SGHRS, CDR2 YFSETQ. Trimming left V 0 bases short and J 5 bases short, with 12 bases between. The CDR3 reads CASSLEGRRDQPQHF. As DNA, the CDR3 is TGCGCCAGCAGCTTGGAGGGTCGGCGCGATCAGCCCCAGCATTTT.

This clonotype was detected many times. The chain employs TRBV6-5 and TRBJ2-3; D is unresolved. V was shortened by 2 bases and J by 6 bases, with 9 bases between the two germline ends. The CDR3 contains 13 residues. CDR1 and CDR2 from the germline V gene are MNHEY and SVGAGI. The CDR3 region is CASSYLGVDTQYF. In DNA form, the CDR3 reads TGTGCCAGCAGTTACCTCGGCGTTGATACGCAGTATTTT.

This clonotype ranks as medium-sized. CDR3 amino acids: CASSSRGNTEAFF. The CDR3 bases are TGCGCCAGCAGTTCCAGGGGGAACACTGAAGCTTTCTTT. The chain combines TRBV5-1 with TRBJ1-1, with a possible D match to TRBD1 (6 bases). In germline, CDR1 is SGHRS, CDR2 YFSETQ. CDR3 length equals 13 residues. Trimming stripped 5 bases from V and 1 base from J, with 9 bases between.

This clonotype was counted many times. The rearrangement links TRBV20-1 to TRBJ2-1; D remains ambiguous. Trimming shortened V by 6 bases and J by 3 bases, and 18 bases separated the two germline ends. Germline V gene sequence: CDR1 DFQATT, CDR2 SNEGSKA (reference sequence). The CDR3 extends over 15 amino acids. This CDR3 is CSAPPVGPGYNEQFF. In DNA form, the CDR3 reads TGCAGTGCACCGCCCGTTGGCCCAGGCTACAATGAGCAGTTCTTC.

This clonotype was recorded at least ten times. CDR3 DNA: TGTGCCAGCAGCGTATATGACAGGCAGAACACTGAAGCTTTCTTT. This encodes CASSVYDRQNTEAFF. V usage is TRBV5-6 and J usage is TRBJ1-1; possible D gene TRBD1, 6 bases. The CDR3 consists of 15 residues. Trimming took 4 bases from V and 1 from J, leaving 14 bases between them. Germline CDR1 and CDR2: SGHDT and YYEEEE.

Worth noting for this clonotype: Sequence at one end of the junction differs from germline and may be a read error. The chain has TRBV19 and TRBJ1-2; D call uncertain. This CDR3 is built from 17 residues. Germline CDR1 reads LNHDA; CDR2 reads SQIVND (reference sequence). Written as DNA, the CDR3 is TGTACCAGTAGTATTCAATCCGGACGGCGCATTAACTATGGCTACACCTTC. Translating it yields CTSSIQSGRRINYGYTF.

In this sample, this clonotype turned up many times. V usage is TRBV9 and J usage is TRBJ2-1, with D uncertain. Trimming shortened V by 1 base and J by 9 bases, and 11 bases separated the two germline ends. CDR1 and CDR2 from the germline V gene are SGDLS and YYNGEE. The CDR3 is made up of 13 amino acids. The CDR3 nucleotides read TGTGCCAGCAGCGTATACCTTGGTTCTGAGCAGTTCTTC. Translation gives CASSVYLGSEQFF.